These 23 T cell receptor beta chains came from one sample sequenced in a study of T cells in Graves' hyperthyroidism and ophthalmopathy. Amplification targeted TCR beta CDR3 regions from RNA transcripts. First-round RT-PCR of the TCR CDR3 relied on the HTBI primer set. MiXCR was run by TCRdb on the multiplex PCR reads, yielding one entry per CDR3 protein. The profile shows roughly 380,000 distinct CDR3 sequences, approximately 19% of them singletons. The sample consisted of blood. These receptors were taken from a woman between 18 and 29 years old with Graves' hyperthyroidism.

Ten or more counts support this clonotype. The chain uses TRBV2 and TRBJ2-5, with TRBD1 as a possible D gene (5 bases). CDR1 is SNHLY and CDR2 is FYNNEI in the germline V gene. The ends were cut back, 4 bases at V and 4 bases at J, with 13 bases in the middle. CDR3 length equals 14 residues. CDR3: CASSGLSGIETQYF. CDR3 coding DNA: TGTGCCAGCAGTGGGTTGTCAGGGATAGAGACCCAGTACTTC.

This clonotype was counted many times. At one boundary the junction diverges from the germline segment, which might be a read error. This chain connects TRBV28 to TRBJ1-2, with D possibly being TRBD1 (5 bases). The germline V gene encodes CDR1 MDHEN and CDR2 SYDVKM. CDR3 size: 13 residues. The CDR3 spells CASGVGAEYGYTF. For the CDR3, the DNA is TGCGCCAGCGGGGTCGGGGCAGAGTATGGCTACACCTTC.

This clonotype was counted at least ten times. The chain employs TRBV3-1 and TRBJ2-5, with 7 bases lining up with TRBD2. J lost 3 bases, V lost 6 bases, and 4 bases had no gene match. This CDR3 spans 13 amino acids. In germline, CDR1 is LGHDT, CDR2 YNNKEL (reference sequence). CDR3 in amino acids: CASSRSGEETQYF. The CDR3 DNA sequence: TGTGCCAGCAGTCGCAGCGGGGAAGAGACCCAGTACTTC.

This clonotype has just a few counts. CDR3 protein: CATRQGSNTGELFF. DNA of the CDR3: TGCGCCACCCGACAGGGTAGTAACACCGGGGAGCTGTTTTTT. V usage is TRBV10-2 and J usage is TRBJ2-2; 7 nucleotides match TRBD1. This CDR3 has 14 amino acids. The germline gives CDR1 WSHSY, CDR2 SAAADI. The V gene end was trimmed by 10 bases and the J gene end by 2 bases; junction bases not matched to a gene: 7.

The table lists this clonotype with a few counts. V is TRBV4-1 and J is TRBJ2-6, with D perhaps being TRBD1 or TRBD2 (5 bases each). Germline values: CDR1 MGHRA, CDR2 YSYEKL. This CDR3 is built from 19 residues. Trimming stripped 1 base from V and 1 base from J, with 17 bases between. Here the CDR3 DNA reads TGCGCCAGCAGCCAAGGGTCTGGGGGATCTCTTTCTGGGGCCAACGTCCTGACTTTC. Its protein is CASSQGSGGSLSGANVLTF.

The CDR3 coding sequence is TGTGCCATCAGTGAGGGACTCCAAAAGGCCTATGGCTACACCTTC. It encodes CAISEGLQKAYGYTF. The V call is TRBV10-3, the J call TRBJ1-2; D gene ambiguous. The CDR3 is 15 residues long. V was shortened by 2 bases and J by 4 bases, with 14 bases between the two germline ends. The germline V gene encodes CDR1 ENHRY and CDR2 SYGVKD.

There are many counts of this clonotype. The chain is built from TRBV7-2 and TRBJ1-3; D uncertain. Trimming shortened V by 1 base and J by 4 bases, and 8 bases separated the two germline ends. This CDR3 has 14 amino acids. The V gene's germline CDR1 is SGHTA and CDR2 FQGNSA. The DNA for the CDR3 is TGTGCCAGCAGCTTAGGAGGGTGGGGAAACACCATATATTTT. The encoded protein is CASSLGGWGNTIYF. Variable domain in full (rest from reference TRBV7-2 and TRBJ1-3): GAGVSQSPSNKVTEKGKDVELRCDPISGHTALYWYRQSLGQGLEFLIYFQGNSAPDKSGLPSDRFSAERTGGSVSTLTIQRTQQEDSAVYLCASSLGGWGNTIYFGEGSWLTVV.

This clonotype was recorded many times. The chain has TRBV6-1 and TRBJ1-2; D gene unclear. V was trimmed by 4 bases and J by 4 bases, leaving 7 bases between them. Germline V gene lookup returns CDR1 MNHNS and CDR2 SASEGT. This CDR3 contains 12 residues. The CDR3 here is CASSVGAYGYTF. CDR3 coding DNA: TGTGCCAGCAGTGTCGGCGCCTATGGCTACACCTTC.

This clonotype was detected ten times or more. The chain uses TRBV12-3 or TRBV12-4 and TRBJ2-6; no reliable D call. The CDR3 has 14 residues. The V gene lost 6 bases and the J gene lost 3 bases, with 9 bases spanning the gap. CDR3 protein: CASREVVGANVLTF. The CDR3 bases are TGTGCCAGCAGGGAAGTCGTTGGGGCCAACGTCCTGACTTTC.

This clonotype appeared many times. The gene calls are TRBV10-3 and TRBJ1-1; 10 bases line up with TRBD1. J was trimmed by 0 bases and V by 4 bases; bases with no gene match: 5. The germline gives CDR1 ENHRY, CDR2 SYGVKD. The CDR3 extends over 16 amino acids. This CDR3 is CAISGGTGVLNTEAFF. In DNA, the CDR3 is TGTGCCATCAGTGGCGGGACAGGGGTTCTGAACACTGAAGCTTTCTTT.

This clonotype occurred many times. The chain couples TRBV24-1 to TRBJ1-2, with TRBD1 identical over 10 bases. CDR3 length: 14 amino acids. The germline CDR1 and CDR2 sequences are KGHDR and SFDVKD. J gave up 7 bases and V 3 bases, and 4 bases lay outside the gene matches. The CDR3 loop is CATSDGDRGGGYTF. The CDR3 DNA is TGTGCCACCAGTGATGGGGACAGGGGAGGTGGCTACACCTTC.

This clonotype was detected ten times or more. The V and J genes are TRBV5-4 and TRBJ1-1; unclear D gene. Germline V gene sequence: CDR1 SGHNT, CDR2 YYREEE (reference sequence). Trimming removed 6 bases from V and 3 bases from J, with 15 bases in between. The CDR3 is 14 amino acids. CDR3 nucleotides: TGTGCCAGCACCTTATCAGGAGGATACACTGAAGCTTTCTTT. As protein: CASTLSGGYTEAFF.

The table lists this clonotype with many counts. The DNA of the CDR3 is TGTGCCAGCAGTCTGGGGACAGGGGGTCAGCCCCAGCATTTT. It translates to CASSLGTGGQPQHF. This rearrangement joins TRBV12-3 or TRBV12-4 to TRBJ1-5; 11 bases agree with TRBD1. This CDR3 is 14 amino acids long. V was clipped by 5 bases and J by 6 bases; unmatched bases: 3.

There are many counts of this clonotype. This chain joins TRBV20-1 and TRBJ2-3, with 8 bases that match TRBD2. The CDR3 spans 13 residues. The junction had 5 bases not matched to a gene; V was cut back by 3 bases and J by 6 bases. Per germline, CDR1 DFQATT and CDR2 SNEGSKA (reference sequence). The CDR3 DNA is TGCAGTGCTAGTGTTCGGGGGGGGGATACGCAGTATTTT. The encoded protein is CSASVRGGDTQYF.

This clonotype has a count of ten or more. The chain combines TRBV7-3 with TRBJ1-3, with 9 bases identical to TRBD1. Germline V gives CDR1 SGHTA, CDR2 FQGTGA. With 5 bases clipped from V and 4 bases from J, the junction kept 9 bases outside the gene matches. The length of the CDR3 is 16 residues. CDR3 sequence (DNA): TGTGCCAGCAGCGCCCTAGGGACAGGGCCGGGAAACACCATATATTTT. It encodes CASSALGTGPGNTIYF.

The chain has TRBV11-2 and TRBJ2-7; 7 bases are shared with TRBD1. This CDR3 has 15 amino acids. CDR1 SGHAT and CDR2 FQNNGV come from the germline V gene. With 1 base clipped from V and 2 bases from J, the junction kept 5 bases outside the gene matches. The CDR3: CASSLGDRDTYEQYF. The CDR3 DNA follows: TGTGCCAGCAGCTTAGGTGACAGGGATACCTACGAGCAGTACTTC.

There are many counts of this clonotype. This chain connects TRBV10-3 to TRBJ1-1; D may be TRBD1 (6 bases). The V end lost 11 bases, the J end lost 1 base, and 14 bases lay between the germline ends. In germline, CDR1 is ENHRY, CDR2 SYGVKD. CDR3 length: 13 residues. The DNA of the CDR3 is TGTGCCGGAATGGCAGGGGCGAACACTGAAGCTTTCTTT. Translation gives CAGMAGANTEAFF.

The chain combines TRBV6-1 with TRBJ1-1; D remains ambiguous. Trimming took 7 bases from V and 6 from J, leaving 15 bases between them. There are 13 residues in the CDR3. Germline V gene data show CDR1 as MNHNS and CDR2 as SASEGT. CDR3 residues: CASIDPPEAEAFF. CDR3 coding DNA: TGTGCCAGCATCGACCCCCCGGAGGCTGAAGCTTTCTTT.

In its sample, this clonotype was seen many times. The V and J genes are TRBV20-1 and TRBJ2-5; TRBD1 matches 8 bases. This CDR3 is built from 12 residues. CDR1 is DFQATT, CDR2 SNEGSKA, per germline (reference sequence). The CDR3 nucleotides read TGCAGGGTAGGACAGGGACAAGAGACCCAGTACTTC. As protein: CRVGQGQETQYF.

This clonotype was recorded a few times. The V and J genes are TRBV11-2 and TRBJ2-5; 15 bases fit TRBD2. The V and J ends lost 2 bases and 7 bases, in that order; junction bases with no gene match: 14. The CDR3 extends over 19 amino acids. CDR1 is SGHAT and CDR2 is FQNNGV in the germline V gene. The CDR3 spells CASSLRPQGLAGGWGTQYF. CDR3 nucleotide sequence: TGTGCCAGCAGCTTAAGGCCCCAGGGACTAGCGGGGGGCTGGGGGACCCAGTACTTC.

This clonotype was detected many times. V usage is TRBV27 and J usage is TRBJ1-1; perhaps TRBD1 as D (6 bases). The CDR3 contains 14 residues. The V gene lost 6 bases and the J gene lost 5 bases, with 16 bases spanning the gap. Germline V CDR1 and CDR2: MNHEY, SMNVEV (reference sequence). The CDR3 DNA reads as TGTGCCAGCAGCCTGACAGCAGGGGCGACTGAAGCTTTCTTT. Protein: CASSLTAGATEAFF.

Ten or more counts support this clonotype. This chain connects TRBV29-1 to TRBJ1-2, with no clear D. The CDR3 has 13 residues. The V and J ends lost 5 bases and 4 bases respectively, with 14 bases between them. Germline lookup yields CDR1 SQVTM and CDR2 ANQGSEA. In DNA form, the CDR3 reads TGCAGCGTTCAACACTGGAAGTCCTATGGCTACACCTTC. Protein sequence: CSVQHWKSYGYTF.

CDR3 amino acids: CATSRDLGIHGYTF. CDR3 bases: TGTGCCACCAGCAGAGATTTGGGGATCCATGGCTACACCTTC. V is TRBV15 and J is TRBJ1-2; D is uncertain. The CDR3 extends over 14 amino acids. V lost 0 bases and J 6 bases, leaving 11 bases between the germline ends. Germline V CDR1 and CDR2: LNHNV, YYDKDF (reference sequence).